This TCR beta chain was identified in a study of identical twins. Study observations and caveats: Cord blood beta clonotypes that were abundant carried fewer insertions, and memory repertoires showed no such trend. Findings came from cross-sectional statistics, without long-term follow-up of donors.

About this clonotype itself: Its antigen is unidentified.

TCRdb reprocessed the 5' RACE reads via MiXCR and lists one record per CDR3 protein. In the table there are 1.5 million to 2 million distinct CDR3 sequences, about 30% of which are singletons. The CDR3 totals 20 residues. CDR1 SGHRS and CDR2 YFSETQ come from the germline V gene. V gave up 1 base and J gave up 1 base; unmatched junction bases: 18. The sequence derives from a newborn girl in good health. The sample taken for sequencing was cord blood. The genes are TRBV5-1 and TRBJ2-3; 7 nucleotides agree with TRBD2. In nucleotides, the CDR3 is TGCGCCAGCAGCTTGAACGGACTAGTCAGAGTTGGGCTTCGCACAGATACGCAGTATTTT. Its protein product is CASSLNGLVRVGLRTDTQYF.